The 24 T cell receptor beta chains presented below share a single source sample, sequenced in a study of patients and donors after allogeneic stem cell transplantation. MiXCR was run by TCRdb on the RT-PCR reads, yielding one entry per CDR3 protein. The data contain 900,000 to 1,000,000 distinct CDR3 sequences, around 17% of them singletons. The material sequenced was blood, either unsorted or a sorted T cell fraction (not recorded which). The origin of the receptors is a human donor who was either an allogeneic HSCT recipient or a stem cell or donor lymphocyte infusion donor (not recorded which). It is not recorded whose cells these are; they may come from a transplant donor.

The genes are TRBV11-2 and TRBJ1-5, with no clear D. V lost 2 bases, J lost 0 bases, and 14 bases lay in between. This CDR3 is 17 amino acids long. From germline, CDR1 is SGHAT and CDR2 FQNNGV. CDR3 region: CASSLNGWRYSNQPQHF. CDR3 DNA sequence: TGTGCCAGCAGCTTAAATGGGTGGCGGTATAGCAATCAGCCCCAGCATTTT.

This clonotype showed up just a few times. The rearrangement links TRBV4-3 to TRBJ2-7; D possibly corresponds to TRBD2 (6 bases). Trimming took off 1 base at V and 7 bases at J, with 20 bases between the two ends. CDR1 is LGHNA, CDR2 YSLEER, per germline. The CDR3 covers 16 residues. The chain's CDR3 is CASSQVNPGGSGEQYF. CDR3 DNA: TGCGCCAGCAGCCAAGTCAATCCCGGAGGGTCTGGTGAGCAGTACTTC.

In its sample, this clonotype was seen a few times. V gene TRBV4-1 combines with J gene TRBJ2-1, with D perhaps matching TRBD1 (6 bases). The V gene lost 1 base and the J gene lost 15 bases, with 19 bases spanning the gap. Per germline, CDR1 MGHRA and CDR2 YSYEKL. This CDR3 spans 14 amino acids. CDR3 protein: CASSQGQVDYKGFF. CDR3 bases: TGCGCCAGCAGCCAAGGACAGGTGGATTACAAGGGGTTCTTC.

This chain joins TRBV5-1 and TRBJ2-7; 11 nucleotides match TRBD2. Looked up from germline, CDR1 is SGHRS and CDR2 is YFSETQ. The length of the CDR3 is 16 residues. Unmatched junction bases numbered 10, after V lost 4 bases and J lost 4 bases. CDR3 protein: CASSPLAGELAYEQYF. The CDR3 coding sequence is TGCGCCAGCAGCCCACTAGCGGGGGAGTTGGCTTACGAGCAGTACTTC.

This chain connects TRBV18 to TRBJ1-1; D is perhaps TRBD1 (6 bases). The V gene's germline CDR1 is KGHSH and CDR2 LQKENI. V lost 3 bases to trimming and J lost 8 bases, with 10 bases between them. The CDR3 covers 12 residues. The CDR3 DNA is TGTGCCAGCTCACCGAGGGGGGGCGAAGCTTTCTTT. Translated, it gives CASSPRGGEAFF.

The V gene is TRBV7-9, the J gene TRBJ2-3, with 9 bases fitting TRBD2. After removal of 11 bases from V and 3 bases from J, the junction contained 9 bases not matched to a gene. The CDR3 length is 14 residues. The germline V gene encodes CDR1 SEHNR and CDR2 FQNEAQ (reference sequence). CDR3 in DNA: TGTGCCTCGCTCATTAGCGGGAGTACAGATACGCAGTATTTT. Translated: CASLISGSTDTQYF.

The V gene is TRBV4-3, the J gene TRBJ2-1; maybe TRBD1 (5 bases). The CDR3 runs to 15 residues. CDR1 and CDR2 (germline): LGHNA, YSLEER. V dropped 1 base and J dropped 0 bases, with 7 bases sitting between them. CDR3: CASSQVGRSYNEQFF. The CDR3 bases are TGCGCCAGCAGCCAAGTGGGGCGCTCCTACAATGAGCAGTTCTTC.

The V and J genes are TRBV20-1 and TRBJ1-1, with a possible D match to TRBD1 (5 bases). The V and J ends lost 6 bases and 1 base respectively, with 15 bases between them. CDR3 length: 14 amino acids. In germline, CDR1 is DFQATT, CDR2 SNEGSKA (reference sequence). In DNA, the CDR3 is TGCAGTGCCAATAATCGACAGACGAACACTGAAGCTTTCTTT. Translating it yields CSANNRQTNTEAFF.

The gene calls are TRBV5-6 and TRBJ1-1, with 7 bases aligning to TRBD1. Trimming removed 4 bases from V and 2 bases from J; junction bases left unmatched: 14. This CDR3 region has 17 residues. Germline V gives CDR1 SGHDT, CDR2 YYEEEE. In nucleotides, the CDR3 is TGTGCCAGCAGCGTTGGGGGACAGCCACCAGGAAACACTGAAGCTTTCTTT. Amino acids: CASSVGGQPPGNTEAFF. Filled out from reference TRBV5-6 and TRBJ1-1, the complete variable domain reads DAGVTQSPTHLIKTRGQQVTLRCSPKSGHDTVSWYQQALGQGPQFIFQYYEEEERQRGNFPDRFSGHQFPNYSSELNVNALLLGDSALYLCASSVGGQPPGNTEAFFGQGTRLTVV.

This clonotype was recorded a few times. V and J are TRBV29-1 and TRBJ1-2; D call uncertain. V was clipped by 1 base and J by 1 base, with 13 bases between them. This CDR3 contains 15 residues. CDR1 and CDR2 from the germline V gene are SQVTM and ANQGSEA. The CDR3 loop reads CSVEAGSLNNYGYTF. CDR3 nucleotides: TGCAGCGTTGAAGCAGGTTCCCTTAATAACTATGGCTACACCTTC.

The chain has TRBV10-2 and TRBJ2-1; 9 bases line up with TRBD2. The CDR3 consists of 15 residues. CDR1 is WSHSY and CDR2 is SAAADI in the germline V gene. With V trimmed by 4 bases and J by 3 bases, 4 bases remained unmatched. CDR3 in amino acids: CASSGLAGDYNEQFF. In DNA, the CDR3 is TGCGCCAGCAGTGGGTTAGCGGGAGACTACAATGAGCAGTTCTTC.

This clonotype has just a few counts. The rearrangement uses TRBV7-6 and TRBJ1-2; 7 positions match TRBD1. The germline V gene has CDR1 SGHVS and CDR2 FNYEAQ. J was trimmed by 0 bases and V by 3 bases; bases with no gene match: 7. The CDR3 spans 16 residues. The CDR3 sequence is CASSFRTGYPNYGYTF. DNA of the CDR3: TGTGCCAGCAGCTTCAGGACAGGTTATCCTAACTATGGCTACACCTTC.

The chain recombines TRBV19 with TRBJ2-1; D may be TRBD2 (5 bases). Germline CDR1 is LNHDA and CDR2 is SQIVND (reference sequence). V was clipped by 10 bases and J by 6 bases, with 13 bases between them. CDR3 length: 12 residues. CDR3 in amino acids: CATRAGINEQFF. DNA for the CDR3: TGTGCCACTAGGGCGGGTATCAATGAGCAGTTCTTC.

The V call is TRBV12-3 or TRBV12-4, the J call TRBJ1-1; D not resolved. V was shortened by 5 bases and J by 2 bases, with 9 bases between the two germline ends. This CDR3 is 13 amino acids long. The DNA for the CDR3 is TGTGCCAGCAGTCCAGCCACCAACACTGAAGCTTTCTTT. Translating gives CASSPATNTEAFF.

The chain recombines TRBV29-1 with TRBJ1-1, with 8 bases that match TRBD1. Germline V CDR1 and CDR2: SQVTM, ANQGSEA. The ends lost 4 bases at V and 1 base at J; junction bases unmatched: 5. This CDR3 spans 14 amino acids. CDR3 loop: CSVVRQGRNTEAFF. The CDR3 coding sequence is TGCAGCGTTGTACGACAGGGGAGGAACACTGAAGCTTTCTTT.

The chain employs TRBV6-5 and TRBJ1-2, with a tentative D call TRBD1 (5 bases). V was trimmed by 0 bases and J by 5 bases, leaving 13 bases between them. Per germline, CDR1 MNHEY and CDR2 SVGAGI. This CDR3 comprises 15 residues. As DNA, the CDR3 is TGTGCCAGCAGTTACTCCATCGGGGGTCCTTATGGCTACACCTTC. This sequence encodes CASSYSIGGPYGYTF.

J is TRBJ1-2 and V is TRBV10-3; 7 bases map to TRBD1. Germline assignment: CDR1 ENHRY and CDR2 SYGVKD. V dropped 4 bases and J dropped 3; count of bases not matched to a gene: 5. The CDR3 loop spans 14 amino acids. DNA for the CDR3: TGTGCCATCAGTGTATTTGGACAGGACTATGGCTACACCTTC. The encoded protein is CAISVFGQDYGYTF.

This clonotype occurred a few times. This chain links TRBV12-3 or TRBV12-4 with TRBJ1-2; D not resolved. The CDR3 loop spans 13 amino acids. The V gene lost 7 bases and the J gene lost 7 bases, with 16 bases spanning the gap. The CDR3 here is CASMLWVWAGYTF. CDR3 sequence (DNA): TGTGCCAGCATGTTGTGGGTTTGGGCTGGCTACACCTTC.

This clonotype was seen a handful of times. CDR3 coding DNA: TGTGCCAGCAAGCCAGGGAAACCTTCCAATGAGCAGTTCTTC. It yields the protein CASKPGKPSNEQFF. This chain links TRBV27 with TRBJ2-1, with D tentatively TRBD1 (5 bases). There are 14 residues in the CDR3. Trimming stripped 7 bases from V and 6 bases from J, with 16 bases between. Per the germline V gene, CDR1 is MNHEY and CDR2 is SMNVEV (reference sequence).

A few counts support this clonotype. The genes are TRBV20-1 and TRBJ2-3; D is uncertain. Looked up from germline, CDR1 is DFQATT and CDR2 is SNEGSKA (reference sequence). The CDR3 runs to 13 residues. The V end lost 1 base, the J end lost 1 base, and 6 bases lay between the germline ends. The CDR3 reads CSARGQGTDTQYF. The CDR3 DNA reads as TGCAGTGCTAGAGGGCAGGGCACAGATACGCAGTATTTT.

This clonotype appeared a few times. The chain carries TRBV10-3 and TRBJ2-3; D may be TRBD2 (6 bases). V was clipped by 5 bases and J by 8 bases, with 14 bases between them. This CDR3 spans 13 amino acids. The germline gives CDR1 ENHRY, CDR2 SYGVKD. CDR3 sequence reads: CAISLAKSRTQYF. CDR3 nucleotide sequence: TGTGCCATCAGTCTAGCGAAGAGTCGTACGCAGTATTTT.

This clonotype was found a few times. The chain uses TRBV5-1 and TRBJ2-5; TRBD2 agrees at 12 bases. CDR3 length: 17 residues. The V and J ends lost 0 bases and 2 bases, in that order; junction bases with no gene match: 5. Germline V gives CDR1 SGHRS, CDR2 YFSETQ. The CDR3 nucleotides are TGCGCCAGCAGCTTGGGGACTAGCGGGAAGTTTCAAGAGACCCAGTACTTC. Its protein product is CASSLGTSGKFQETQYF.

The chain combines TRBV7-6 with TRBJ2-7; D may be TRBD1 (5 bases). The CDR3 length is 15 residues. The germline V gene has CDR1 SGHVS and CDR2 FNYEAQ. The V gene lost 5 bases and the J gene lost 1 base, with 15 bases spanning the gap. CDR3 residues: CASSPQGTPSYEQYF. The DNA for the CDR3 is TGTGCCAGCAGCCCGCAGGGAACCCCATCCTACGAGCAGTACTTC.

This clonotype was observed a handful of times. The chain combines TRBV27 with TRBJ1-3; TRBD1 matches 8 bases. V lost 5 bases, J lost 7 bases, and 13 bases stayed unmatched. Looked up from germline, CDR1 is MNHEY and CDR2 is SMNVEV (reference sequence). CDR3 length: 16 residues. CDR3 region: CASSPGQGYMANTIYF. The DNA of the CDR3 is TGTGCCAGCAGTCCAGGACAGGGTTATATGGCTAACACCATATATTTT.